The clone carrying this TCR beta chain was observed once. The target antigen is unknown. This sample is drawn from a study of tumor-infiltrating lymphocytes in primary liver carcinoma. Study-level results: Lesser overlap characterized tumor-adjacent and tumor-blood pairs relative to tumor region pairs.

Making TCR beta cDNA involved 400 to 600 ng total RNA and a constant-region primer. ARM-PCR was slightly modified, and three nested multiplex PCR rounds with it gave rise to the TCR beta libraries. The first two PCR rounds used TRBV1-TRBV30 forward primers with a C-beta reverse primer, nine to eleven cycles each. TCRdb processed the multiplex PCR reads anew with MiXCR; each CDR3 protein has one entry. Among approximately 330,000 distinct CDR3 sequences, less than 75% were seen once, and the ten largest hold under 8%. Blood RNA was derived from unsorted whole blood, and germline DNA was extracted too. Trimming shortened V by 0 bases and J by 0 bases, and 13 bases separated the two germline ends. The germline gives CDR1 SGHRS, CDR2 YFSETQ. The CDR3 totals 17 residues.

The origin of this receptor is a man aged 35 to 55 with primary liver carcinoma and hepatitis B virus infection. The rearrangement links TRBV5-1 to TRBJ2-1, with no clear D. The source material was peripheral blood. CDR3 in amino acids: CASSLASRLSSYNEQFF. For the CDR3, the DNA is TGCGCCAGCAGCTTGGCCTCTAGACTCAGCTCCTACAATGAGCAGTTCTTC.